These T cell receptor beta chains were read from a single sample in a study of T cell responses to AZD1222 COVID-19 vaccine. Only in-frame clones appear in the TCRdb table, and some are missing; sequencing was by immunoSEQ multiplex PCR. The sample yields 100,000 or so clones, roughly nine tenths seen once. The source material was peripheral blood, sampled 28 days after the second AZD1222 dose. The receptors originated from an adult who received the AZD1222 COVID-19 vaccine. CDR3s include the opening cysteine and the closing phenylalanine or tryptophan. A D gene is named only where the DNA matches it firmly. Clone size is shown for a subset of rows, as once, few, many or a class of expanded clone.

J gene: TRBJ2-1; D gene: TRBD1; V gene: TRBV24-1; clone size: -; CDR3 DNA: TGTGCCACCAGTGGATTGTCCGAGACAGGGGGCTCCAGGGCGTACAATGAGCAGTTCTTC; CDR3 protein: CATSGLSETGGSRAYNEQFF
J gene: TRBJ1-4; D gene: -; V gene: TRBV24-1; clone size: -; CDR3 DNA: TGTGCCACCAGTGACCCCGGAGGGGGGGAGAGACTGTTTTTT; CDR3 protein: CATSDPGGGERLFF
J gene: TRBJ2-1; D gene: -; V gene: TRBV30; clone size: -; CDR3 DNA: TGTGCCTGGACCTCATGGGGAAAAACAGTTTACAATGAGCAGTTCTTC; CDR3 protein: CAWTSWGKTVYNEQFF
J gene: TRBJ2-7; D gene: -; V gene: TRBV27; clone size: -; CDR3 DNA: TGTGCCAGCAGTTCACTACAGAACTACGAGCAGTACTTC; CDR3 protein: CASSSLQNYEQYF
J gene: TRBJ2-6; D gene: -; V gene: TRBV3-1/TRBV3-2; clone size: -; CDR3 DNA: TGTGCCAGCAGCCACAGGGGAACTGGGGCCAACGTCCTGACTTTC; CDR3 protein: CASSHRGTGANVLTF
J gene: TRBJ2-3; D gene: -; V gene: TRBV20-1; clone size: -; CDR3 DNA: TGCAGTTCCCTAGGGCCAGATACGCAGTATTTT; CDR3 protein: CSSLGPDTQYF
J gene: TRBJ2-2; D gene: TRBD1; V gene: TRBV11-3; clone size: once; CDR3 DNA: TGTGCCAGCAACCCGGGACAGGGTAACACCGGGGAGCTGTTTTTT; CDR3 protein: CASNPGQGNTGELFF
J gene: TRBJ2-6; D gene: -; V gene: TRBV18; clone size: -; CDR3 DNA: TGTGCCAGCTCACCACAGGAAGCTGGGGCCAACGTCCTGACTTTC; CDR3 protein: CASSPQEAGANVLTF
J gene: TRBJ2-3; D gene: -; V gene: TRBV5-1; clone size: -; CDR3 DNA: TGCGCCAGCAGCCCGGGGACATCTCCGATCACAGATACGCAGTATTTT; CDR3 protein: CASSPGTSPITDTQYF
J gene: TRBJ2-7; D gene: -; V gene: TRBV5-1; clone size: -; CDR3 DNA: TGCGCCAGCAGCTTGGAGGGGGGCTACGAGCAGTACTTC; CDR3 protein: CASSLEGGYEQYF
J gene: TRBJ2-7; D gene: -; V gene: TRBV6-2/TRBV6-3; clone size: once; CDR3 DNA: TGTGCCAGCAGTTACTGGGACTACGAGCAGTACTTC; CDR3 protein: CASSYWDYEQYF
J gene: TRBJ2-7; D gene: -; V gene: TRBV2; clone size: -; CDR3 DNA: TGTGCCAGCAGTGAATTGGGGGTTCCGGTTTCCTACGAGCAGTACTTC; CDR3 protein: CASSELGVPVSYEQYF
J gene: TRBJ2-7; D gene: TRBD2; V gene: TRBV10-3; clone size: -; CDR3 DNA: TGTGCCACATTGGAAGCGGGAGCGGCCTACGAGCAGTACTTC; CDR3 protein: CATLEAGAAYEQYF
J gene: TRBJ2-7; D gene: -; V gene: TRBV4-3; clone size: -; CDR3 DNA: TGCGCCAGCAGCCAGGGCGGACGAGGGGACCGACCCCACGAGCAGTACTTC; CDR3 protein: CASSQGGRGDRPHEQYF
J gene: TRBJ1-1; D gene: -; V gene: TRBV18; clone size: -; CDR3 DNA: TGTGCCAGCTCACCAGACAGAATGAACACTGAAGCTTTCTTT; CDR3 protein: CASSPDRMNTEAFF
J gene: TRBJ2-2; D gene: -; V gene: TRBV7-6; clone size: few; CDR3 DNA: TGTGCCAGCAGCTCTAGTCGGGCCGGGGAGCTGTTTTTT; CDR3 protein: CASSSSRAGELFF
J gene: TRBJ1-2; D gene: -; V gene: TRBV28; clone size: -; CDR3 DNA: TGTGCCAGCAGTTTAAGGGACCTAATTAACTATGGCTACACCTTC; CDR3 protein: CASSLRDLINYGYTF
J gene: TRBJ2-7; D gene: -; V gene: TRBV6-5; clone size: once; CDR3 DNA: TGTGCCAGCAGTTACTCGGGCAAGCGATACGAGCAGTACTTC; CDR3 protein: CASSYSGKRYEQYF
J gene: TRBJ1-2; D gene: -; V gene: TRBV28; clone size: -; CDR3 DNA: TGTGCCAGCAGTTTAGAACCGACTAACTATGGCTACACCTTC; CDR3 protein: CASSLEPTNYGYTF
J gene: TRBJ2-1; D gene: TRBD1; V gene: TRBV6-5; clone size: few; CDR3 DNA: TGTGCCAGCAGTTATTGGACAGGGGTAAACTACAATGAGCAGTTCTTC; CDR3 protein: CASSYWTGVNYNEQFF
J gene: TRBJ1-1; D gene: -; V gene: TRBV29-1; clone size: -; CDR3 DNA: TGCAGCGCCTCTAGGGACAAGGTGCGACCTGAAGCTTTCTTT; CDR3 protein: CSASRDKVRPEAFF
J gene: TRBJ2-7; D gene: TRBD1; V gene: TRBV28; clone size: -; CDR3 DNA: TGTGCCAGCAGTACAGGGGGGCCCTACGAGCAGTACTTC; CDR3 protein: CASSTGGPYEQYF
J gene: TRBJ2-7; D gene: TRBD2; V gene: TRBV7-2; clone size: -; CDR3 DNA: TGTGCCAGCAGCTCGCCGGGACTAGCGGGAAAGTACGAGCAGTACTTC; CDR3 protein: CASSSPGLAGKYEQYF
J gene: TRBJ1-5; D gene: -; V gene: TRBV9; clone size: -; CDR3 DNA: TGTGCCAGCAGCGTAGAAGGGGATCAGCCCCAGCATTTT; CDR3 protein: CASSVEGDQPQHF
J gene: TRBJ2-7; D gene: -; V gene: TRBV7-2; clone size: -; CDR3 DNA: TGTGCCAGCAGCTTAGTTGGGGTATCCAGCTACGAGCAGTACTTC; CDR3 protein: CASSLVGVSSYEQYF
J gene: TRBJ1-2; D gene: -; V gene: TRBV30; clone size: -; CDR3 DNA: TGTGCCTGGAGCCTCCGGGGGATTGGCTACACCTTC; CDR3 protein: CAWSLRGIGYTF
J gene: TRBJ2-3; D gene: -; V gene: TRBV24-1; clone size: once; CDR3 DNA: TGTGCCACCAGTGACCGAGGTGGGGCCAGCACAGATACGCAGTATTTT; CDR3 protein: CATSDRGGASTDTQYF
J gene: TRBJ2-2; D gene: TRBD1; V gene: TRBV28; clone size: -; CDR3 DNA: TGTGCCAGCAGTATCCTACAGGGGGCTAGGGTCGTCGGGGAGCTGTTTTTT; CDR3 protein: CASSILQGARVVGELFF
J gene: TRBJ1-1; D gene: TRBD1; V gene: TRBV9; clone size: -; CDR3 DNA: TGTGCCAGCAGCCCAGAGGGGGCCACGGGGACTGAAGCTTTCTTT; CDR3 protein: CASSPEGATGTEAFF
J gene: TRBJ1-1; D gene: -; V gene: TRBV6-5; clone size: -; CDR3 DNA: TGTGCCAGCAGTTACCGGAGCGTGGGGAACACTGAAGCTTTCTTT; CDR3 protein: CASSYRSVGNTEAFF
J gene: TRBJ1-6; D gene: TRBD1; V gene: TRBV5-1; clone size: -; CDR3 DNA: TGCGCCAGCAGCTATGGACAGGGGGCCATCGGGAATTCACCCCTCCACTTT; CDR3 protein: CASSYGQGAIGNSPLHF
J gene: TRBJ2-1; D gene: TRBD2; V gene: TRBV24-1; clone size: -; CDR3 DNA: TGTGCCACCAGTGATTCCCGACTAGCGGGAGGACGGAATGAGCAGTTCTTC; CDR3 protein: CATSDSRLAGGRNEQFF
J gene: TRBJ2-3; D gene: TRBD2; V gene: TRBV7-3; clone size: -; CDR3 DNA: TGTGCCAGCAGCTTTACCCTAGCGGCAGATACGCAGTATTTT; CDR3 protein: CASSFTLAADTQYF
J gene: TRBJ2-2; D gene: TRBD2; V gene: TRBV5-1; clone size: -; CDR3 DNA: TGCGCCAGCAGCGTGACTAGCGGGACCGTGAACACCGGGGAGCTGTTTTTT; CDR3 protein: CASSVTSGTVNTGELFF
J gene: TRBJ2-3; D gene: TRBD1; V gene: TRBV5-1; clone size: -; CDR3 DNA: TGCGCCAGCAGCCTACCTTCAGGACAGGGCAGCACAGATACGCAGTATTTT; CDR3 protein: CASSLPSGQGSTDTQYF
J gene: TRBJ2-2; D gene: TRBD2; V gene: TRBV11-2; clone size: -; CDR3 DNA: TGTGCCAGCAGCTTGATCGGGAGGACCACCGGGGAGCTGTTTTTT; CDR3 protein: CASSLIGRTTGELFF
J gene: TRBJ2-7; D gene: TRBD1; V gene: TRBV3-1/TRBV3-2; clone size: -; CDR3 DNA: TGTGCCAGCAGCTTGGGACAGGGGGCGAGGTACGAGCAGTACTTC; CDR3 protein: CASSLGQGARYEQYF
J gene: TRBJ2-1; D gene: TRBD2; V gene: TRBV5-4; clone size: -; CDR3 DNA: TGTGCCAGCAGCTCTGGGGGGGAGACCGACAATGAGCAGTTCTTC; CDR3 protein: CASSSGGETDNEQFF
J gene: TRBJ1-2; D gene: -; V gene: TRBV5-4; clone size: once; CDR3 DNA: TGTGCCAGCAGCGCAGGGCAGGCAGCCTATGGCTACACCTTC; CDR3 protein: CASSAGQAAYGYTF
J gene: TRBJ1-5; D gene: TRBD1; V gene: TRBV7-9; clone size: few; CDR3 DNA: TGTGCCAGCAGCTTGGACAGGGGTCAGCCCCAGCATTTT; CDR3 protein: CASSLDRGQPQHF
J gene: TRBJ2-1; D gene: -; V gene: TRBV5-1; clone size: -; CDR3 DNA: TGCGCCAGCAGCTTGGCCGCGGGGCAGCAGCATGAGCAGTTCTTC; CDR3 protein: CASSLAAGQQHEQFF
J gene: TRBJ1-4; D gene: TRBD1; V gene: TRBV28; clone size: -; CDR3 DNA: TGTGCCAGCACTAAGACAGGGGGGAATGAAAAACTGTTTTTT; CDR3 protein: CASTKTGGNEKLFF
J gene: TRBJ1-1; D gene: TRBD1; V gene: TRBV18; clone size: -; CDR3 DNA: TGTGCCAGCTCGCGTGACAGGGCTGAAGCTTTCTTT; CDR3 protein: CASSRDRAEAFF
J gene: TRBJ2-7; D gene: -; V gene: TRBV7-8; clone size: -; CDR3 DNA: TGTGCCAGCAGCTTAGAACTCGGATACGAGCAGTACTTC; CDR3 protein: CASSLELGYEQYF
J gene: TRBJ1-5; D gene: TRBD1; V gene: TRBV4-1; clone size: -; CDR3 DNA: TGCGCCAGCAGCCAAGAAGGGGACAGGTTAACGCCCCAGCATTTT; CDR3 protein: CASSQEGDRLTPQHF
J gene: TRBJ2-1; D gene: TRBD1; V gene: TRBV20-1; clone size: -; CDR3 DNA: TGCAGTGCTACAGGGGGCGGTGAGCAGTTCTTC; CDR3 protein: CSATGGGEQFF
J gene: TRBJ2-7; D gene: -; V gene: TRBV30; clone size: -; CDR3 DNA: TGTGCCTGGAATGGGGGAACCTACGAGCAGTACTTC; CDR3 protein: CAWNGGTYEQYF
J gene: TRBJ2-2; D gene: TRBD1; V gene: TRBV29-1; clone size: -; CDR3 DNA: TGCAGCGTTGGGTTGGGGACAGGGCGGCCCGGGGAGCTGTTTTTT; CDR3 protein: CSVGLGTGRPGELFF
J gene: TRBJ1-2; D gene: TRBD1; V gene: TRBV6-1; clone size: -; CDR3 DNA: TGTGCCAGCAGTGAGAACAGGGGGCGCCTCACCTTC; CDR3 protein: CASSENRGRLTF
J gene: TRBJ1-3; D gene: -; V gene: TRBV6-6; clone size: -; CDR3 DNA: TGTGCCAGCAGTTACTCCGGAAACACCATATATTTT; CDR3 protein: CASSYSGNTIYF
J gene: TRBJ2-3; D gene: -; V gene: TRBV27; clone size: -; CDR3 DNA: TGTGCCAGCAGTTTTATTGATACGCAGTATTTT; CDR3 protein: CASSFIDTQYF
J gene: TRBJ1-3; D gene: TRBD1; V gene: TRBV28; clone size: -; CDR3 DNA: TGTGCCAGCAGTTTAACAGGGGCCGGAAACACCATATATTTT; CDR3 protein: CASSLTGAGNTIYF
J gene: TRBJ1-2; D gene: TRBD1; V gene: TRBV19; clone size: -; CDR3 DNA: TGTGCCAGTAGTCCGCAGGGGGTTGGCGGCTACACCTTC; CDR3 protein: CASSPQGVGGYTF
J gene: TRBJ1-6; D gene: -; V gene: TRBV5-6; clone size: -; CDR3 DNA: TGTGCCAGCAGCTTGGCTTGGGCGGCGAGGAATTCACCCCTCCACTTT; CDR3 protein: CASSLAWAARNSPLHF
J gene: TRBJ1-1; D gene: -; V gene: TRBV30; clone size: -; CDR3 DNA: TGTGCCTGGAGTGCTACGGGGGACACTGAAGCTTTCTTT; CDR3 protein: CAWSATGDTEAFF
J gene: TRBJ2-3; D gene: -; V gene: TRBV29-1; clone size: -; CDR3 DNA: TGCAGCGTTTGGGATAGCGGAGGGCAAGATACGCAGTATTTT; CDR3 protein: CSVWDSGGQDTQYF
J gene: TRBJ1-5; D gene: -; V gene: TRBV6-2/TRBV6-3; clone size: -; CDR3 DNA: TGTGCCAGCAGCTCTAACAGTAATCAGCCCCAGCATTTT; CDR3 protein: CASSSNSNQPQHF
J gene: TRBJ1-2; D gene: TRBD1; V gene: TRBV7-2; clone size: -; CDR3 DNA: TGTGCCAGCCGACAGGGTCTCGGAGAATATGGCTACACCTTC; CDR3 protein: CASRQGLGEYGYTF
J gene: TRBJ2-7; D gene: -; V gene: TRBV29-1; clone size: once; CDR3 DNA: TGCAGCGCAGGGGTTAACACGGCCGAGCAGTACTTC; CDR3 protein: CSAGVNTAEQYF
J gene: TRBJ1-1; D gene: -; V gene: TRBV30; clone size: -; CDR3 DNA: TGTGCCTGGCAAAAGAGGCGCATGAACACTGAAGCTTTCTTT; CDR3 protein: CAWQKRRMNTEAFF